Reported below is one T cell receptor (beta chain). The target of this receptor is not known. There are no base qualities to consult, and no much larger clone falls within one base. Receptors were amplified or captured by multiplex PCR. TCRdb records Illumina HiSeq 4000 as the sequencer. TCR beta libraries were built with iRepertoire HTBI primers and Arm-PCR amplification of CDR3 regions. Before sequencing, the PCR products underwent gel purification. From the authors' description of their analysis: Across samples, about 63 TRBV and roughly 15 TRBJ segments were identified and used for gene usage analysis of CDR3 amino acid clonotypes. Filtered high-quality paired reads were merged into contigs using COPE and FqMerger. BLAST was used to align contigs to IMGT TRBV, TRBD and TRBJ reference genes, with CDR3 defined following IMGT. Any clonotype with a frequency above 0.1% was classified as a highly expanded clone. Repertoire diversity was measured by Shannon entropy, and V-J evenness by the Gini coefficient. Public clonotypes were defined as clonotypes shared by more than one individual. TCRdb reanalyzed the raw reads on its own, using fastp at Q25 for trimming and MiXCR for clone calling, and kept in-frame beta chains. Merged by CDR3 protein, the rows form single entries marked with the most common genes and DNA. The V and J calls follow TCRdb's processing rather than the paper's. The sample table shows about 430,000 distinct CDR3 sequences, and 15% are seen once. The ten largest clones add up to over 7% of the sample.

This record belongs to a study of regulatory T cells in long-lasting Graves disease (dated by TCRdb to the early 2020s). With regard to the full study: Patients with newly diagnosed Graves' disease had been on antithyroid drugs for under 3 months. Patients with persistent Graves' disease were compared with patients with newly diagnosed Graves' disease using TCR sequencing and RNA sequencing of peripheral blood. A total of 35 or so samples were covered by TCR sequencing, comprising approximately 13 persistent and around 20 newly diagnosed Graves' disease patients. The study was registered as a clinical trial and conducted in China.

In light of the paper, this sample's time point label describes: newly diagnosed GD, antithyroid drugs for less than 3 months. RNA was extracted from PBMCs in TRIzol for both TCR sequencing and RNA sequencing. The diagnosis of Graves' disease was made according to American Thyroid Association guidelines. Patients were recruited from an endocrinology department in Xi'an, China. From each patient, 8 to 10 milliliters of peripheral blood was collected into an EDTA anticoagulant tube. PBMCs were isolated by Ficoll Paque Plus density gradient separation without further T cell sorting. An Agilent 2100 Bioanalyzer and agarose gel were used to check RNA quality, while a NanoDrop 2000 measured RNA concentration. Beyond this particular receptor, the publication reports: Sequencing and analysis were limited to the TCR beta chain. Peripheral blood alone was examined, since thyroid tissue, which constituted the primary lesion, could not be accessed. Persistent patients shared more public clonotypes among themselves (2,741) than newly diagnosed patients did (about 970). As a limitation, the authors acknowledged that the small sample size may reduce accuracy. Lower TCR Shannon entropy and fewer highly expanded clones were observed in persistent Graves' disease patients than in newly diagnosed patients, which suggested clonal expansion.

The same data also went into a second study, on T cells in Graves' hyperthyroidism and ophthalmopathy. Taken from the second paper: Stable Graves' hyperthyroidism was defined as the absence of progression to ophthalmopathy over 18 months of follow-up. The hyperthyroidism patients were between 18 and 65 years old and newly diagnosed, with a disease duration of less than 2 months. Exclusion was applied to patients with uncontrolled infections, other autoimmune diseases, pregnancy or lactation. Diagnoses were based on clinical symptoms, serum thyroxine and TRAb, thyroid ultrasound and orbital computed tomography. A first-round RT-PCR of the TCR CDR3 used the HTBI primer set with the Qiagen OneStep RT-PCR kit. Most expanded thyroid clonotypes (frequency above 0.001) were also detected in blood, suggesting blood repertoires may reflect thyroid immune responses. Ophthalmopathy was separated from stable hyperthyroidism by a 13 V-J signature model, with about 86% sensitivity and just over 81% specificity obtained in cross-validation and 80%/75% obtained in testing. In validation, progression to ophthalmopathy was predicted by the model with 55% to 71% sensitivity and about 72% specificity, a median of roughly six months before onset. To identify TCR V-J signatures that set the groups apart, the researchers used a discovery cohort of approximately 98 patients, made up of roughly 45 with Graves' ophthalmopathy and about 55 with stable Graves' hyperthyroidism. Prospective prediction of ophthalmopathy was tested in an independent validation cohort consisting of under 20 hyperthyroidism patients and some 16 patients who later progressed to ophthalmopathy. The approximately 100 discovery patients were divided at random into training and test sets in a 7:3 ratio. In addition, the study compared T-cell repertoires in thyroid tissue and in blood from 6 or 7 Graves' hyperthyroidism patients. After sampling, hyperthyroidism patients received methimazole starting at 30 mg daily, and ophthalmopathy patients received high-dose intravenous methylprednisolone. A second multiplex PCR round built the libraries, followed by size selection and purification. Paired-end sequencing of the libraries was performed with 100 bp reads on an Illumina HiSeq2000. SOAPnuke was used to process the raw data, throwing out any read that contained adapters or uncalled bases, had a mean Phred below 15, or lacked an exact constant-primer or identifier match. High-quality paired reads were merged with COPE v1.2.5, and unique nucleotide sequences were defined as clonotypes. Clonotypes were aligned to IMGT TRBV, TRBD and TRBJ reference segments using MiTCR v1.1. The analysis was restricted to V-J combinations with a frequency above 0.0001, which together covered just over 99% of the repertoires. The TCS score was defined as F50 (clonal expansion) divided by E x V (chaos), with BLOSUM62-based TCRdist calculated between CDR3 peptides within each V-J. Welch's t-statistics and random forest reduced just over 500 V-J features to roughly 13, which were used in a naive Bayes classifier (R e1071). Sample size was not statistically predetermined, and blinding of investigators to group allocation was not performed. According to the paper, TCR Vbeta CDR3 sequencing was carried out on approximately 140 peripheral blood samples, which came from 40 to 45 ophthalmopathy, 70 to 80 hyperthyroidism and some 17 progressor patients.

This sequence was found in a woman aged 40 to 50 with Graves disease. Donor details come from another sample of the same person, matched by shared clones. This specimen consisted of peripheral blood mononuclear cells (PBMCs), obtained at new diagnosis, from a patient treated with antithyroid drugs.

CDR3 sequence: CASSVDGSGQPQHF. The bases are TGTGCCAGCAGCGTAGACGGTAGTGGTCAGCCCCAGCATTTT. The V gene is TRBV9 and the J gene is TRBJ1-5, with the D segment identity uncertain. The CDR1 and CDR2 encoded by the germline V gene are SGDLS and YYNGEE. From the cysteine through the phenylalanine, the CDR3 covers 14 amino acids. Here the CDR3 DNA is all that survives: 42 bases in frame from base 1. V was cut back by 0 bases and J by 6 bases, leaving a gap of 10 bases between them.